One and the same sample provided the 20 T cell receptor beta chains below, sequenced in a study of blood T cells in healthy people across ages. Primers used in a second PCR of about 7 to 11 cycles were a sample-barcoded 5' primer and a J-beta primer mix. TCRdb independently ran MiXCR on the 5' RACE reads; one entry per CDR3 protein. Of about 510,000 distinct CDR3 sequences in the sample, about a quarter were seen once. This sample also appeared in a second study, on T cells of mothers and their children.

Sequenced sample: blood. The receptors shown here come from a boy younger than 10 in good health.

The sample holds a few counts of this clonotype. The V call is TRBV6-2 or TRBV6-3, the J call TRBJ1-1; a possible D gene is TRBD1 (5 bases). This CDR3 contains 12 residues. V gave up 5 bases and J gave up 3 bases, with 7 bases separating them. Per the germline V gene, CDR1 is MNHEY and CDR2 is SVGEGT. CDR3 DNA: TGTGCCAGCAGTCGCAGGGACACTGAAGCTTTCTTT. Its translation is CASSRRDTEAFF.

This chain uses TRBV7-9 with TRBJ2-1, with TRBD1 as a possible D gene (6 bases). Trimming shortened V by 4 bases and J by 4 bases, and 11 bases separated the two germline ends. The CDR3 totals 14 residues. Per the germline V gene, CDR1 is SEHNR and CDR2 is FQNEAQ (reference sequence). CDR3 region: CASSWTAGYNEQFF. The CDR3 region has the DNA TGTGCCAGCAGCTGGACAGCAGGATACAATGAGCAGTTCTTC.

The genes are TRBV29-1 and TRBJ2-1, with 10 positions matching TRBD2. CDR3 length: 14 amino acids. The ends lost 1 base at V and 10 bases at J; junction bases unmatched: 7. The germline CDR1 and CDR2 sequences are SQVTM and ANQGSEA. The CDR3 region has the DNA TGCAGCGTTGAAGCTAGCGGGAGAGGTAGGGAGCAGTTCTTC. This encodes CSVEASGRGREQFF.

This clonotype has a handful of counts. The junction departs from the called germline gene at one end, perhaps through a read error. This chain connects TRBV7-2 to TRBJ2-1; 8 nucleotides agree with TRBD2. Germline V gene lookup returns CDR1 SGHTA and CDR2 FQGNSA. This CDR3 is built from 16 residues. The CDR3 here is CASGLRTAGGFNEQFF. In DNA form, the CDR3 reads TGTGCCAGCGGCTTAAGGACGGCGGGGGGTTTCAATGAGCAGTTCTTC.

About this clonotype itself: This sequence may be a read error, since a much larger clone differs from it by one base. CDR3 amino acids: CATSREDSGYNGQFF. CDR3 DNA sequence: TGTGCCACCAGCAGAGAGGACAGTGGCTACAATGGGCAGTTCTTC. The chain employs TRBV15 and TRBJ2-1; D may be TRBD1 (6 bases). Germline V gives CDR1 LNHNV, CDR2 YYDKDF (reference sequence). The CDR3 spans 15 residues.

The V call is TRBV20-1, the J call TRBJ2-5, with 8 bases identical to TRBD2. The J call may be in error: the DNA end matches TRBJ2-1 better. CDR3 length: 14 residues. Per the germline V gene, CDR1 is DFQATT and CDR2 is SNEGSKA (reference sequence). Written as DNA, the CDR3 is TGCAGTGCTAGAGTAGCGGGACTAAACAATGAGCAGTTCTTC. It is translated as CSARVAGLNNEQFF.

The chain combines TRBV12-3 or TRBV12-4 with TRBJ2-7; D uncertain. CDR3 size: 14 residues. V lost 1 base and J lost 7, with 14 bases in between. The CDR3 nucleotides are TGTGCCAGCAGTTTAGGGATCGGCGGCCGGGAGCAGTACTTC. Protein sequence: CASSLGIGGREQYF.

This rearrangement joins TRBV2 to TRBJ2-3, with D possibly being TRBD2 (5 bases). The CDR3 has 11 residues. The V and J ends lost 8 bases and 11 bases respectively, with 14 bases between them. CDR1 and CDR2 from the germline V gene are SNHLY and FYNNEI. CDR3 in DNA: TGTGCCAGCGGGAGTCGGTGGGGGCAGTATTTT. Residues: CASGSRWGQYF. Full variable domain (rest looked up from reference TRBV2 and TRBJ2-3): EPEVTQTPSHQVTQMGQEVILRCVPISNHLYFYWYRQILGQKVEFLVSFYNNEISEKSEIFDDQFSVERPDGSNFTLKIRSTKLEDSAMYFCASGSRWGQYFGPGTRLTVL.

The chain recombines TRBV30 with TRBJ2-2; a weak D match, TRBD2 (5 bases). V was clipped by 2 bases and J by 9 bases, with 10 bases between them. Germline CDR1 and CDR2: GTSNPN and SVGIG (reference sequence). The CDR3 extends over 12 amino acids. For the CDR3, the DNA is TGTGCCTGGAGTAGTAGAGGGTGGGAGCTGTTTTTT. Translation: CAWSSRGWELFF.

This clonotype was counted between two and nine times. This sequence joins TRBV3-1 and TRBJ2-7; a possible D gene is TRBD2 (5 bases). The CDR3 extends over 15 amino acids. Germline-derived CDR1 and CDR2 are LGHDT and YNNKEL (reference sequence). The germline V and J ends were trimmed by 3 bases and 1 base, with 13 bases remaining between them. CDR3 nucleotides: TGTGCCAGCAGCCAGGTGAGCGGACTGTCCTACGAGCAGTACTTC. It translates to CASSQVSGLSYEQYF.

The chain has TRBV27 and TRBJ2-1, with TRBD2 identical over 10 bases. The ends lost 3 bases at V and 7 bases at J; junction bases unmatched: 9. This CDR3 has 16 residues. The germline V gene has CDR1 MNHEY and CDR2 SMNVEV (reference sequence). DNA for the CDR3: TGTGCCAGCAGTTTTTCACCAGCGGGGGGGCCGAATGAGCAGTTCTTC. It encodes CASSFSPAGGPNEQFF.

This chain joins TRBV30 and TRBJ2-6; D not certain. The V end was cut by 4 bases, the J end by 3 bases, with 4 bases between. The CDR3 consists of 12 residues. CDR1 is GTSNPN and CDR2 is SVGIG in the germline V gene (reference sequence). In DNA, the CDR3 is TGTGCCTGGACCGGTGGGGCCAACGTCCTGACTTTC. It codes for CAWTGGANVLTF.

This clonotype was observed a few times. The chain combines TRBV10-3 with TRBJ2-5, with TRBD1 as a possible D gene (6 bases). Trimming left V 7 bases short and J 5 bases short, with 14 bases between. From germline, CDR1 is ENHRY and CDR2 SYGVKD. The CDR3 extends over 13 amino acids. CDR3 region: CAIKQDSFETQYF. The CDR3 nucleotides read TGTGCCATCAAACAGGACAGTTTTGAGACCCAGTACTTC.

V and J are TRBV14 and TRBJ2-2; D might be TRBD1 or TRBD2, each matching 7 bases. This CDR3 comprises 16 residues. V was pared by 4 bases and J by 5 bases, with 17 bases between. Germline CDR1 reads SGHDN; CDR2 reads FVKESK. CDR3 loop: CASSRQTGRGTGELFF. CDR3 in DNA: TGTGCCAGCAGCCGGCAGACAGGGAGGGGTACCGGGGAGCTGTTTTTT.

The rearrangement joins TRBV10-1 to TRBJ2-3; TRBD1 agrees at 11 bases. Trimming took 4 bases from V and 4 from J; bases not matched to a gene: 16. CDR3 length equals 19 residues. CDR1 and CDR2 (germline): WNHNN, SYGVQD (reference sequence). The CDR3 sequence is CASSGRTGGFSPLADTQYF. The CDR3 DNA sequence: TGCGCCAGCAGTGGGAGGACAGGGGGCTTCTCCCCACTGGCAGATACGCAGTATTTT.

V usage is TRBV3-1 and J usage is TRBJ1-1; D unclear. Germline lookup yields CDR1 LGHDT and CDR2 YNNKEL (reference sequence). The CDR3 totals 13 residues. Deletions cut 0 bases from V and 5 bases from J, with 7 bases between. Here the CDR3 DNA reads TGTGCCAGCAGCCAAGAAACCCAAACTGAAGCTTTCTTT. Its translation is CASSQETQTEAFF.

The chain couples TRBV5-4 to TRBJ1-1; D perhaps matches TRBD1 (6 bases). Germline V gives CDR1 SGHNT, CDR2 YYREEE (reference sequence). V was cut by 4 bases and J by 6 bases, with 16 bases left in between. The CDR3 is made up of 14 amino acids. The CDR3 DNA reads TGTGCCAGCAGCCCCCATGGGGGGCGTTCTGAAGCTTTCTTT. Its translation is CASSPHGGRSEAFF.

The rearrangement links TRBV7-9 to TRBJ2-5, with D possibly TRBD1 on 6 matching bases. V was cut by 8 bases and J by 2 bases, with 9 bases left in between. Germline CDR1 and CDR2: SEHNR and FQNEAQ (reference sequence). The CDR3 is 12 residues long. CDR3 protein: CASRQGQETQYF. In nucleotides, the CDR3 is TGTGCCAGCCGTCAGGGGCAAGAGACCCAGTACTTC.

Comment on this clonotype: Because it lacks the conserved phenylalanine or tryptophan at the end, this CDR3 is likely a read error. This chain links TRBV24-1 with TRBJ1-1, with TRBD1 matching 9 bases. V was clipped by 3 bases and J by 9 bases; unmatched bases: 4. Germline CDR1 and CDR2: KGHDR and SFDVKD. CDR3 length: 13 amino acids. In DNA, the CDR3 is TGTGCCACCAGTGATCCCGGGACAGGGAAAGCTTTCCTT. Its translation is CATSDPGTGKAFL.

This clonotype was observed once. Sequence at one end of the junction differs from germline and may be a read error. The rearrangement links TRBV5-1 to TRBJ1-4, with 10 bases identical to TRBD1. The V gene's germline CDR1 is SGHRS and CDR2 YFSETQ. The CDR3 covers 16 residues. CDR3 amino acids: CANSFSGTGVYEKLFF. The CDR3 DNA is TGCGCCAACAGCTTTTCCGGGACAGGGGTGTATGAAAAACTGTTTTTT.